These 3 T cell receptor beta chains share one sample of origin, sequenced in a study of blood T cell repertoires in COVID-19. Data came from immunoSEQ multiplex PCR; TCRdb stores just in-frame clones and leaves some out. The sample yields a few hundred thousand clones, around 85% seen once. The sample comprised PBMCs or T cells enriched from blood (not recorded which). These TCRs come from a man aged 25 to 40 who had recovered from COVID-19.

V usage is TRBV9 and J usage is TRBJ2-5, with 8 bases lining up with TRBD1. Per the germline V gene, CDR1 is SGDLS and CDR2 is YYNGEE. V lost 4 bases to trimming and J lost 5 bases; unmatched junction nucleotides: 13. CDR3 length: 16 amino acids. This CDR3 is CASSPRPVTGVETQYF. The CDR3 DNA follows: TGTGCCAGCAGCCCCCGCCCAGTGACAGGGGTGGAGACCCAGTACTTC.

The rearrangement uses TRBV4-1 and TRBJ1-5, with D possibly matching TRBD1 (6 bases). The length of the CDR3 is 15 residues. Trimming removed 4 bases at V and 0 bases at J, with 10 bases between. Germline values: CDR1 MGHRA, CDR2 YSYEKL. The CDR3 is CASSRGTNSNQPQHF. For the CDR3, the DNA is TGCGCCAGCAGCCGGGGGACAAATAGCAATCAGCCCCAGCATTTT.

The chain uses TRBV7-2 and TRBJ1-1; D is uncertain. The V gene's germline CDR1 is SGHTA and CDR2 FQGNSA. The CDR3 loop spans 15 amino acids. The V gene lost 5 bases and the J gene lost 0 bases, with 13 bases spanning the gap. In DNA form, the CDR3 reads TGTGCCAGCAGCCGGGTGGGTCACATGAACACTGAAGCTTTCTTT. It codes for CASSRVGHMNTEAFF.